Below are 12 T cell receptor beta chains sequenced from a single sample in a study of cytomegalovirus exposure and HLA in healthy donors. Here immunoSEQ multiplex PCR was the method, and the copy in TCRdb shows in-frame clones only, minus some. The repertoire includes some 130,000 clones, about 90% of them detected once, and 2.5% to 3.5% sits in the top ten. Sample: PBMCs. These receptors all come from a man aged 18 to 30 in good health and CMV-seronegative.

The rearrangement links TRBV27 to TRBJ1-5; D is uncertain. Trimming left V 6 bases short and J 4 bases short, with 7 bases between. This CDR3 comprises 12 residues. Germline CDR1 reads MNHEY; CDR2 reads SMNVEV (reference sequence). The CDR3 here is CASSLTNQPQHF. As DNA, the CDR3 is TGTGCCAGCAGCCTTACAAATCAGCCCCAGCATTTT.

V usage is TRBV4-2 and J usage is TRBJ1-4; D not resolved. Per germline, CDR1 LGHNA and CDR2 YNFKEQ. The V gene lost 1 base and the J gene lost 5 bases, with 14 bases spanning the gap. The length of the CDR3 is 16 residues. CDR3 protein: CASSQGVAASNEKLFF. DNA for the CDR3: TGTGCCAGCAGCCAAGGTGTGGCGGCTTCGAATGAAAAACTGTTTTTT.

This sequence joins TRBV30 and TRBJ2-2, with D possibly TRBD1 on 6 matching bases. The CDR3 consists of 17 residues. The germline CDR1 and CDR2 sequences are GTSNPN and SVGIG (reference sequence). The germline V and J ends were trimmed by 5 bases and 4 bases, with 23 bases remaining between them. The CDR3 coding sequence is TGTGCCTGGGACCCTTCTCGACAGGAGTGGAGCACCGGGGAGCTGTTTTTT. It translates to CAWDPSRQEWSTGELFF.

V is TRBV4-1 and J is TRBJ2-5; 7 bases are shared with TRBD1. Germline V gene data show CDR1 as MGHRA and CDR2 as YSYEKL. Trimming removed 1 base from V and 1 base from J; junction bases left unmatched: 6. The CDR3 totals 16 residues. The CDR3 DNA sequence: TGCGCCAGCAGCCAAGTAGGGGGCCCGATCCAAGAGACCCAGTACTTC. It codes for CASSQVGGPIQETQYF.

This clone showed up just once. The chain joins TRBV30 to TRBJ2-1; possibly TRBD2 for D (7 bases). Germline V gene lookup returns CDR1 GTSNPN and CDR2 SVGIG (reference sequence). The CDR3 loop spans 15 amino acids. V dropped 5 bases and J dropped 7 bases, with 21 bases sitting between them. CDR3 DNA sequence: TGTGCCTGGGGTAGGGACTACCAAAGGGGGAATGAGCAGTTCTTC. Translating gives CAWGRDYQRGNEQFF.

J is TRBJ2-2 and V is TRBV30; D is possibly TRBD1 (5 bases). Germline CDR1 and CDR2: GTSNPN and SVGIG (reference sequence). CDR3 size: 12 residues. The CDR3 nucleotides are TGTTTCTCCAGGGATTCGGCCGGGGAGCTGTTTTTT. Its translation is CFSRDSAGELFF.

The CDR3 protein is CASRRDRGSYEQYF. CDR3 DNA: TGTGCCAGCAGGCGGGACAGGGGATCGTACGAGCAGTACTTC. This chain uses TRBV6-5 with TRBJ2-7, with 10 bases matching TRBD1. The CDR3 sequence is 14 residues long. Germline V gene lookup returns CDR1 MNHEY and CDR2 SVGAGI. V lost 6 bases, J lost 4 bases, and 6 bases stayed unmatched.

CDR3 sequence (DNA): TGTGCCAGCAGTCTGAGCTCCTACGAGCAGTACTTC. Protein sequence: CASSLSSYEQYF. The V call is TRBV28, the J call TRBJ2-7; D is unresolved. V lost 5 bases and J 0 bases, leaving 5 bases between the germline ends. CDR1 and CDR2 from the germline V gene are MDHEN and SYDVKM. The CDR3 spans 12 residues.

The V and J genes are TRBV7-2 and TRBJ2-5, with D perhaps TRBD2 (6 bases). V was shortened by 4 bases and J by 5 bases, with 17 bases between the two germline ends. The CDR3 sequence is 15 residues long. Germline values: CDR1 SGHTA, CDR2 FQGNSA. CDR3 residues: CASSSDLGTFETQYF. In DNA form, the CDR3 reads TGTGCCAGCAGCTCTGACCTTGGGACTTTTGAGACCCAGTACTTC.

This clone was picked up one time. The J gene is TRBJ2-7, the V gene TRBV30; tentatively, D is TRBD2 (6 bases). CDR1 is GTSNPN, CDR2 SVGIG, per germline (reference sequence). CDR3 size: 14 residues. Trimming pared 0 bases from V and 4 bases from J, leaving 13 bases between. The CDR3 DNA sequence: TGTGCCTGGAGTGTCGGAGGGAGCAGTTACGAGCAGTACTTC. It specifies CAWSVGGSSYEQYF. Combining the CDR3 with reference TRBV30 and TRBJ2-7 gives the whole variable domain SQTIHQWPATLVQPVGSPLSLECTVEGTSNPNLYWYRQAAGRGLQLLFYSVGIGQISSEVPQNLSASRPQDRQFILSSKKLLLSDSGFYLCAWSVGGSSYEQYFGPGTRLTVT.

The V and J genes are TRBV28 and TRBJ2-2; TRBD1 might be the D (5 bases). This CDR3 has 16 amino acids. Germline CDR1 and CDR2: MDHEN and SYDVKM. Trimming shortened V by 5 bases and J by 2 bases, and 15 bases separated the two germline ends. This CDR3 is CASSPLIRVNTGELFF. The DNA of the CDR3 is TGTGCCAGCAGTCCGCTCATCAGGGTTAACACCGGGGAGCTGTTTTTT. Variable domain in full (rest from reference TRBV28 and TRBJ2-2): DVKVTQSSRYLVKRTGEKVFLECVQDMDHENMFWYRQDPGLGLRLIYFSYDVKMKEKGDIPEGYSVSREKKERFSLILESASTNQTSMYLCASSPLIRVNTGELFFGEGSRLTVL.

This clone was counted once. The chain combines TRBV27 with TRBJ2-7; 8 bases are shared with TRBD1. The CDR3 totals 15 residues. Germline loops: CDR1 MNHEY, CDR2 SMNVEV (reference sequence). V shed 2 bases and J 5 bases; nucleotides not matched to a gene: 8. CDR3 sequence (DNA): TGTGCCAGCAGTTTAGAAGGACAGGGTGAGGACGAGCAGTACTTC. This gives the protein CASSLEGQGEDEQYF.